This entry lists 32 T cell receptor beta chains sequenced from one sample in a study of response to subunit inactivated influenza vaccine. TCRdb independently ran MiXCR on the RT-PCR reads; one entry per CDR3 protein. The table has 550,000 to 800,000 distinct CDR3 sequences, approximately 14% seen once. The source material was PBMCs from blood, sampled around two weeks before vaccination. Every receptor here comes from a middle-aged man who received an inactivated influenza vaccine.

This clonotype was observed a few times. The CDR3 coding sequence is TGTGCCGCCCGGTCTGGGGCGTACGAGCAGTACTTC. Encoded protein: CAARSGAYEQYF. The V and J genes are TRBV27 and TRBJ2-7; D perhaps matches TRBD1 (5 bases). Germline CDR1 is MNHEY and CDR2 is SMNVEV (reference sequence). Trimming shortened V by 11 bases and J by 4 bases, and 15 bases separated the two germline ends. The CDR3 totals 12 residues.

This clonotype came up many times. The chain joins TRBV4-2 to TRBJ1-5; 8 bases are a match to TRBD1. The germline V gene encodes CDR1 LGHNA and CDR2 YNFKEQ. This CDR3 contains 15 residues. J gave up 4 bases and V 1 base, and 3 bases lay outside the gene matches. The CDR3 coding sequence is TGTGCCAGCAGCCAAGGAACAGGGGGGAATCAGCCCCAGCATTTT. It codes for CASSQGTGGNQPQHF.

The chain couples TRBV19 to TRBJ2-7; D call uncertain. V was cut by 6 bases and J by 1 base, with 10 bases left in between. Germline V gene lookup returns CDR1 LNHDA and CDR2 SQIVND (reference sequence). The CDR3 is 13 residues long. The chain's CDR3 is CASRNRGSYEQYF. CDR3 in DNA: TGTGCCAGTAGGAACAGAGGTTCCTACGAGCAGTACTTC.

This clonotype has just a few counts. This chain joins TRBV5-1 and TRBJ2-5, with a weak D call TRBD1 (5 bases). Germline assignment: CDR1 SGHRS and CDR2 YFSETQ. V dropped 3 bases and J dropped 2 bases, with 5 bases sitting between them. The length of the CDR3 is 12 residues. DNA for the CDR3: TGCGCCAGCAGCTGGACACAAGAGACCCAGTACTTC. Translating gives CASSWTQETQYF.

The V and J genes are TRBV20-1 and TRBJ1-5; 8 positions match TRBD1. Unmatched junction bases numbered 4, after V lost 1 base and J lost 5 bases. CDR3 size: 14 residues. Germline V lookup: CDR1 DFQATT, CDR2 SNEGSKA (reference sequence). The CDR3 reads CSARVGRGHQPQHF. In DNA, the CDR3 is TGCAGTGCTAGAGTGGGCAGGGGGCATCAGCCCCAGCATTTT.

The chain uses TRBV20-1 and TRBJ2-1, with 9 bases that match TRBD2. V shed 1 base and J 10 bases; nucleotides not matched to a gene: 8. The length of the CDR3 is 14 residues. From germline, CDR1 is DFQATT and CDR2 SNEGSKA (reference sequence). CDR3 sequence (DNA): TGCAGTGCTAGAGTTCGACTAGCGGCCCTAGAGCAGTTCTTC. Amino acid sequence: CSARVRLAALEQFF.

This clonotype appeared a few times. J is TRBJ1-2 and V is TRBV4-3, with D uncertain. CDR1 is LGHNA, CDR2 YSLEER, per germline. This CDR3 comprises 14 residues. V was trimmed by 0 bases and J by 7 bases, leaving 12 bases between them. CDR3 nucleotide sequence: TGCGCCAGCAGCCAAGATCGGGGTTTAGGTGGCTACACCTTC. Translation: CASSQDRGLGGYTF.

The chain joins TRBV12-3 or TRBV12-4 to TRBJ2-1; D is unclear. The V and J ends lost 3 bases and 12 bases respectively, with 12 bases between them. This CDR3 has 12 amino acids. In nucleotides, the CDR3 is TGTGCCAGCAGTTTGGGCAGTCAACGGCAGTTCTTC. Translating it yields CASSLGSQRQFF.

The chain employs TRBV20-1 and TRBJ2-1, with TRBD2 identical over 10 bases. Germline loops: CDR1 DFQATT, CDR2 SNEGSKA (reference sequence). The CDR3 is 18 residues long. Germline trimming cut 0 bases from V and 2 bases from J; bases unmatched to any gene: 10. CDR3 protein: CSARDPGTSVIPYNEQFF. CDR3 sequence (DNA): TGCAGTGCTAGAGATCCGGGGACTAGCGTGATACCCTACAATGAGCAGTTCTTC.

This chain links TRBV7-2 with TRBJ2-1, with 10 bases aligning to TRBD2. The CDR3 consists of 16 residues. V gave up 5 bases and J gave up 6 bases; unmatched junction bases: 10. Germline CDR1 is SGHTA and CDR2 is FQGNSA. This CDR3 is CASSPTSGVYLNEQFF. Written as DNA, the CDR3 is TGTGCCAGCAGCCCTACTAGCGGGGTGTACCTCAATGAGCAGTTCTTC.

This clonotype was found many times. The chain links TRBV3-1 to TRBJ2-5; possibly TRBD1 for D (6 bases). The CDR3 spans 14 residues. Germline CDR1 and CDR2: LGHDT and YNNKEL (reference sequence). Trimming removed 1 base at V and 1 base at J, with 7 bases between. The chain's CDR3 is CASSQGTVQETQYF. The CDR3 DNA follows: TGTGCCAGCAGCCAAGGGACAGTCCAAGAGACCCAGTACTTC.

The chain has TRBV7-9 and TRBJ1-2, with no clear D. Germline CDR1 reads SEHNR; CDR2 reads FQNEAQ (reference sequence). V lost 0 bases, J lost 3 bases, and 8 bases lay in between. CDR3 size: 14 residues. CDR3 loop: CASSLAEAYYGYTF. The CDR3 DNA follows: TGTGCCAGCAGCTTAGCGGAGGCATACTATGGCTACACCTTC.

The table lists this clonotype with a few counts. The chain joins TRBV28 to TRBJ2-3, with 8 bases lining up with TRBD1. Trimming at V came to 6 bases and at J to 3 bases, leaving 8 bases not matched to a gene. Germline lookup yields CDR1 MDHEN and CDR2 SYDVKM. The CDR3 extends over 15 amino acids. As DNA, the CDR3 is TGTGCCAGCAGCCCTCTCGGACAGGGAACAGATACGCAGTATTTT. This encodes CASSPLGQGTDTQYF.

This clonotype has only a few counts. The chain carries TRBV10-3 and TRBJ2-7; D gene uncertain. There are 12 residues in the CDR3. V gave up 0 bases and J gave up 8 bases, with 8 bases separating them. Germline-derived CDR1 and CDR2 are ENHRY and SYGVKD. CDR3 protein: CAISESMAKQYF. CDR3 coding DNA: TGTGCCATCAGTGAGTCGATGGCTAAGCAGTACTTC.

This clonotype showed up many times. This chain joins TRBV5-1 and TRBJ2-2; tentatively, D is TRBD2 (6 bases). Trimming removed 5 bases from V and 7 bases from J, with 15 bases in between. Germline CDR1 reads SGHRS; CDR2 reads YFSETQ. The CDR3 is 14 residues long. The CDR3: CASSPRGDIGELFF. As DNA, the CDR3 is TGCGCCAGCAGTCCTCGCGGGGATATCGGGGAGCTGTTTTTT.

The V and J genes are TRBV5-1 and TRBJ2-7; the match to TRBD1 covers 8 bases. The CDR3 runs to 14 residues. The junction had 5 bases not matched to a gene; V was cut back by 4 bases and J by 2 bases. Germline-derived CDR1 and CDR2 are SGHRS and YFSETQ. Written as DNA, the CDR3 is TGCGCCAGCAGCCCGGGACAGGCAACCTACGAGCAGTACTTC. It yields the protein CASSPGQATYEQYF.

This clonotype was counted a few times. The chain employs TRBV11-1 and TRBJ2-2, with TRBD2 matching 14 bases. The CDR3 contains 16 residues. Germline assignment: CDR1 SGHAT and CDR2 FQDESV (reference sequence). V lost 4 bases to trimming and J lost 6 bases; unmatched junction nucleotides: 4. CDR3 sequence (DNA): TGTGCCAGCAGCTCAAGACTAGCGGGAGGGGCCGGGGAGCTGTTTTTT. Its translation is CASSSRLAGGAGELFF.

V and J are TRBV28 and TRBJ2-3; TRBD1 matches 7 bases. J gave up 4 bases and V 5 bases, and 9 bases lay outside the gene matches. In germline, CDR1 is MDHEN, CDR2 SYDVKM. This CDR3 comprises 15 residues. CDR3 loop: CASSTRTGSSDTQYF. In nucleotides, the CDR3 is TGTGCCAGCAGTACCCGGACAGGATCTTCAGATACGCAGTATTTT.

This clonotype has just a few counts. The V and J genes are TRBV10-3 and TRBJ2-1; 13 bases align to TRBD2. Germline CDR1 and CDR2: ENHRY and SYGVKD. The CDR3 spans 15 residues. Trimming cost V 10 bases and J 9 bases; bases outside gene matches: 12. CDR3: CANRGLAGEGGEQFF. CDR3 sequence (DNA): TGTGCCAACCGAGGACTAGCGGGAGAAGGAGGTGAGCAGTTCTTC.

This clonotype has more than one count but fewer than ten. The chain recombines TRBV12-3 or TRBV12-4 with TRBJ1-1, with TRBD1 matching 7 bases. Trimming took 1 base from V and 5 from J; bases not matched to a gene: 7. This CDR3 region has 15 residues. CDR3 sequence (DNA): TGTGCCAGCAGTTTAGGGGCAGGGGGTGAGACTGAAGCTTTCTTT. Its translation: CASSLGAGGETEAFF.

This clonotype was seen repeatedly, ten times or more. V gene TRBV3-1 combines with J gene TRBJ1-1; D gene unclear. The CDR3 spans 12 residues. CDR1 is LGHDT, CDR2 YNNKEL, per germline (reference sequence). V shed 2 bases and J shed 0 bases, with 1 base lying between them. CDR3 region: CASSQMNTEAFF. The CDR3 DNA reads as TGTGCCAGCAGCCAAATGAACACTGAAGCTTTCTTT.

This clonotype was counted ten times or more. The chain employs TRBV28 and TRBJ2-2; no definite D call. Trimming removed 6 bases at V and 8 bases at J, with 13 bases between. The CDR3 length is 13 residues. CDR1 and CDR2 (germline): MDHEN, SYDVKM. The CDR3 spells CASSPILAGELFF. In DNA form, the CDR3 reads TGTGCCAGCAGCCCTATTTTGGCGGGGGAGCTGTTTTTT.

This clonotype was found a few times. The CDR3 here is CASRRDGNTGELFF. In nucleotides, the CDR3 is TGCGCCAGCAGACGGGACGGAAACACCGGGGAGCTGTTTTTT. V is TRBV5-1 and J is TRBJ2-2; D is tentatively TRBD1 or TRBD2 (5 bases each). Trimming took off 5 bases at V and 2 bases at J, with 10 bases between the two ends. CDR1 is SGHRS, CDR2 YFSETQ, per germline. The CDR3 is made up of 14 amino acids. Based on the CDR3 plus reference TRBV5-1 and TRBJ2-2, the full variable domain is KAGVTQTPRYLIKTRGQQVTLSCSPISGHRSVSWYQQTPGQGLQFLFEYFSETQRNKGNFPGRFSGRQFSNSRSEMNVSTLELGDSALYLCASRRDGNTGELFFGEGSRLTVL.

This clonotype was recorded a few times. This chain uses TRBV7-9 with TRBJ2-7; possibly TRBD2 for D (5 bases). This CDR3 has 11 residues. Germline V gene lookup returns CDR1 SEHNR and CDR2 FQNEAQ (reference sequence). Deletions cut 11 bases from V and 2 bases from J, with 10 bases between. CDR3: CAGGRAYEQYF. DNA for the CDR3: TGTGCCGGAGGACGGGCCTACGAGCAGTACTTC.

This clonotype was counted between two and nine times. Written as DNA, the CDR3 is TGCGCCAGCAGCTTTTCCAGGGACCATGGCTACACCTTC. Encoded protein: CASSFSRDHGYTF. The chain has TRBV5-1 and TRBJ1-2; tentatively, D is TRBD1 (5 bases). Germline assignment: CDR1 SGHRS and CDR2 YFSETQ. V was pared by 2 bases and J by 6 bases, with 11 bases between. This CDR3 contains 13 residues.

This clonotype showed up many times. The chain recombines TRBV18 with TRBJ1-5; D is uncertain. This CDR3 is 13 amino acids long. Germline CDR1 reads KGHSH; CDR2 reads LQKENI. Trimming took off 8 bases at V and 2 bases at J, with 10 bases between the two ends. The DNA of the CDR3 is TGTGCCAGCAGTCCGGGTGGCAATCAGCCCCAGCATTTT. This codes for CASSPGGNQPQHF.

The chain carries TRBV7-3 and TRBJ2-7; 9 positions agree with TRBD2. The CDR3 extends over 16 amino acids. Germline loops: CDR1 SGHTA, CDR2 FQGTGA. With V trimmed by 5 bases and J by 5 bases, 13 bases remained unmatched. The CDR3 sequence is CASSAVGGLADHEQYF. The CDR3, as DNA: TGTGCCAGCAGCGCTGTAGGGGGACTAGCTGATCACGAGCAGTACTTC.

The J gene is TRBJ2-1, the V gene TRBV20-1, with TRBD2 as a possible D gene (5 bases). Trimming stripped 5 bases from V and 2 bases from J, with 10 bases between. The CDR3 consists of 13 residues. Germline V CDR1 and CDR2: DFQATT, SNEGSKA (reference sequence). CDR3 nucleotide sequence: TGCAGTGCTGGACCGGGAACCTACAATGAGCAGTTCTTC. Its translation is CSAGPGTYNEQFF.

In this sample, this clonotype turned up a few times. V and J are TRBV11-2 and TRBJ1-5; D remains unclear. The CDR3 extends over 16 amino acids. Germline V gene data show CDR1 as SGHAT and CDR2 as FQNNGV. The V gene lost 0 bases and the J gene lost 0 bases, with 9 bases spanning the gap. DNA of the CDR3: TGTGCCAGCAGCTTAGATTCCGCGATTAGCAATCAGCCCCAGCATTTT. Translated: CASSLDSAISNQPQHF.

This rearrangement joins TRBV25-1 to TRBJ1-2; the match to TRBD1 covers 8 bases. This CDR3 has 17 residues. Germline CDR1 reads MGHDK; CDR2 reads SYGVNS. V shed 3 bases and J 5 bases; nucleotides not matched to a gene: 14. The CDR3, as DNA: TGTGCCAGCAGTGAGGGTCCCCCACGGGACAGGACGTATGGCTACACCTTC. Translation: CASSEGPPRDRTYGYTF.

The rearrangement links TRBV4-3 to TRBJ1-1; D not certain. CDR1 is LGHNA, CDR2 YSLEER, per germline. Deletions cut 0 bases from V and 1 base from J, with 9 bases between. This CDR3 contains 15 residues. In DNA form, the CDR3 reads TGCGCCAGCAGCCAAGAGTGGGGTCCGAACACTGAAGCTTTCTTT. It encodes CASSQEWGPNTEAFF.

The chain joins TRBV4-1 to TRBJ1-4, with TRBD1 matching over 9 bases. The V gene's germline CDR1 is MGHRA and CDR2 YSYEKL. V was pared by 2 bases and J by 3 bases, with 13 bases of the junction left unmatched. The CDR3 totals 19 residues. The CDR3 region has the DNA TGCGCCAGCAGCCAAACCGGGACAGGGATGATGAGGGCTAATGAAAAACTGTTTTTT. This gives the protein CASSQTGTGMMRANEKLFF.